What follows describes a single TCR beta chain. Its antigen is currently unknown. PCR involved 60 Vbeta and 13 Jbeta primers. TCRdb's table, derived via immunoSEQ multiplex PCR, lists solely in-frame clones and lacks some. The table includes approximately 170,000 clones, about 82% detected once. V shed 3 bases and J 7 bases; nucleotides not matched to a gene: 6. Germline V CDR1 and CDR2: SGDLS, YYNGEE. The CDR3 is 16 residues long. This sample is drawn from a study of cytomegalovirus exposure and HLA in healthy donors. General study findings and limits: Later analysis identified a missense DCLRE1C variant that was linked to TCR beta V- and J-gene trimming.

The chain employs TRBV9 and TRBJ2-2, with TRBD2 identical over 13 bases. Material for sequencing was PBMCs. This TCR was sampled from a male donor in good health and CMV-seronegative. The CDR3 sequence: CASSATSGGADGELFF. CDR3 nucleotide sequence: TGTGCCAGCAGCGCCACTAGCGGGGGGGCTGACGGGGAGCTGTTTTTT.